The rows below give T cell receptor beta chains drawn from one sample of a study of blood T cell repertoires in COVID-19. TCRdb's table, derived via immunoSEQ multiplex PCR, lists solely in-frame clones and lacks some. The sample lists approximately 240,000 clones; 70% to 90% were seen once. Sequences were obtained from peripheral blood. These receptors all come from a woman aged 18-30 years who had recovered from COVID-19. Both conserved end residues are part of each CDR3. The D gene is left open where the match is weak.

j_call d_call v_call cdr3_aa
TRBJ2-3 NA TRBV30 CAWHAGRGDTQYF
TRBJ1-3 NA TRBV6-6 CASSYRGGSGNTIYF
TRBJ2-2 TRBD1 TRBV30 CAWGTGITGELFF
TRBJ1-1 TRBD1 TRBV18 CASSHQQGWDTEAFF
TRBJ2-3 NA TRBV13 CASSFSSTDTQYF
TRBJ2-1 TRBD2 TRBV12-3/TRBV12-4 CASTGLATDEQFF
TRBJ2-5 TRBD2 TRBV15 CATSRDSGSKGGETQYF
TRBJ1-2 NA TRBV9 CASSVGVGNGYTF
TRBJ2-2 TRBD2 TRBV5-1 CASSFLAGANTGELFF
TRBJ2-1 TRBD1 TRBV7-2 CASSLGGDRGYNEQFF
TRBJ2-5 NA TRBV11-2 CASSLGLGEVQETQYF
TRBJ1-1 NA TRBV18 CASSPDLRNTEAFF
TRBJ2-7 TRBD2 TRBV7-2 CASSQTSGGAYEQYF
TRBJ2-3 NA TRBV27 CASSGAVHITDTQYF
TRBJ2-4 TRBD1 TRBV7-2 CASSRRTGLAKNIQYF
TRBJ2-5 TRBD2 TRBV15 CATNRGLGQETQYF
TRBJ2-2 NA TRBV5-4 CASSSRLAATGELFF
TRBJ2-1 TRBD2 TRBV2 CASSEAGTKDEQFF
TRBJ1-2 NA TRBV11-2 CASSPGHLLNYGYTF
TRBJ1-3 TRBD1 TRBV4-3 CASSHTGGSGNTIYF
TRBJ2-2 TRBD1 TRBV9 CASSPQGTGELFF
TRBJ1-2 TRBD1 TRBV6-5 CASSYNRGVYGYTF
TRBJ1-2 TRBD1 TRBV28 CASSLERQGVYGYTF
TRBJ2-5 TRBD1 TRBV7-6 CASSTPQGTEETQYF
TRBJ1-3 TRBD1 TRBV9 CASSAIGQGSNTIYF
TRBJ1-1 TRBD1 TRBV13 CASRFGTDNTEAFF
TRBJ1-5 NA TRBV28 CASSPSGNQPQHF
TRBJ2-7 TRBD2 TRBV5-4 CASSLVIASGTYEQYF
TRBJ1-2 TRBD1 TRBV7-9 CASSSGTAISNYGYTF
TRBJ1-3 NA TRBV7-2 CASSPQSISGNTIYF
TRBJ2-5 TRBD2 TRBV30 CAWSLLAGGETQYF
TRBJ2-5 NA TRBV10-1 CASSGGNAMETQYF
TRBJ2-4 TRBD2 TRBV6-6 CASNTGGENIQYF
TRBJ1-6 NA TRBV5-5 CASSLDLGWDSPLHF
TRBJ1-4 NA TRBV30 CAWWPGNWGEKLFF
TRBJ2-1 NA TRBV5-1 CASSLAASRSYNEQFF
TRBJ2-1 NA TRBV4-3 CASSQGARFTSSYNEQFF
TRBJ2-1 NA TRBV13 CASSFGGTDNEQFF
TRBJ1-1 NA TRBV7-9 CASSLAETARNTEAFF
TRBJ2-1 NA TRBV5-1 CASSRNSGNEQFF
TRBJ1-1 NA TRBV6-2/TRBV6-3 CASSSQGSEAFF
TRBJ1-2 NA TRBV5-5 CASSLGTSNYGYTF
TRBJ2-6 TRBD2 TRBV9 CASSVGSGISGANVLTF
TRBJ2-7 TRBD2 TRBV19 CASSIREGRDEQYF
TRBJ2-7 NA TRBV6-2/TRBV6-3 CASSYVLAGPNPYEQYF
TRBJ2-7 TRBD2 TRBV5-1 CASSRLAGNPEQYF
TRBJ1-2 TRBD1 TRBV7-2 CASSLLGQALGGYTF
TRBJ2-7 TRBD1 TRBV7-9 CASTRGGIDSYEQYF
TRBJ1-3 TRBD1 TRBV3-1/TRBV3-2 CASSRQGSGNTIYF
TRBJ2-7 NA TRBV9 CASSTASGTRPYEQYF
TRBJ1-1 TRBD1 TRBV6-4 CARTNRGNSGNTEAFF
TRBJ1-2 NA TRBV21-1 CASSKGGQGEGIGYGYTF
TRBJ2-3 NA TRBV10-3 CAISEADHMSDTQYF
TRBJ2-7 NA TRBV7-2 CASSLSVQPFGYEQYF
TRBJ2-7 NA TRBV3-1/TRBV3-2 CASSPSGRFYEQYF